The 10 T cell receptor beta chains in this list originate from one sample, sequenced in a study of blood T cell repertoires in COVID-19 (dated by TCRdb to about 2020). Receptor libraries were prepared by the immunoSEQ multiplex PCR assay. Entries here come from immuneACCESS through TCRdb and include only in-frame sequences with V and J called. Some clones fail to appear in such tables; in the studies checked, an unresolved V gene covers under half of the shortfall, and the cause of the remainder is unknown. The sample table lists over 90,000 clones, 85% to 90% of them with a count of one. The top ten constitute 10% to 15% of the sample. Material: peripheral blood. Receptors originate from a woman aged 55-75 years in a cohort sampled during active or convalescent COVID-19.

The chain links TRBV3-1 (or the pseudogene TRBV3-2) to TRBJ1-4; TRBD1 matches 8 bases. The CDR3 has 19 amino acids. Germline assignment: CDR1 LGHDT and CDR2 YNNKEL (reference sequence). The J segment lost 1 base and the V segment lost 4 bases, leaving 14 bases of the junction unmatched. CDR3 sequence (DNA): TGTGCCAGCAGCCGCCTCCTGGCCCCCACAGGGGGAACTAATGAAAAACTGTTTTTT. It is translated as CASSRLLAPTGGTNEKLFF.

This chain uses TRBV3-1 (or the pseudogene TRBV3-2) with TRBJ2-1, with 11 bases that match TRBD2. This CDR3 contains 15 residues. V was clipped by 6 bases and J by 6 bases; unmatched bases: 7. Germline V gene data show CDR1 as LGHDT and CDR2 as YNNKEL (reference sequence). DNA of the CDR3: TGTGCCAGCAGACGGCTAGCGGGAGGCCCCAATGAGCAGTTCTTC. Translating gives CASRRLAGGPNEQFF.

This clone was recorded once. This rearrangement joins TRBV9 to TRBJ2-3, with 9 bases aligning to TRBD2. Looked up from germline, CDR1 is SGDLS and CDR2 is YYNGEE. V dropped 0 bases and J dropped 4; count of bases not matched to a gene: 6. The CDR3 runs 16 residues. Here the CDR3 reads CASSVDAGGPADTQYF. Written as DNA, the CDR3 is TGTGCCAGCAGCGTAGATGCGGGAGGGCCTGCAGATACGCAGTATTTT.

This chain uses TRBV24-1 with TRBJ1-2; 11 bases fit TRBD1. Trimming removed 4 bases from V and 7 bases from J; junction bases left unmatched: 7. This CDR3 is 15 amino acids long. Germline assignment: CDR1 KGHDR and CDR2 SFDVKD. Written as DNA, the CDR3 is TGTGCCACCAGTGAACCCGGACAGGGGGCGATTGGCTACACCTTC. This encodes CATSEPGQGAIGYTF.

The gene calls are TRBV24-1 and TRBJ1-5; TRBD1 matches 10 bases. The germline V gene has CDR1 KGHDR and CDR2 SFDVKD. The V and J ends lost 4 bases and 1 base, in that order; junction bases with no gene match: 9. CDR3 length: 18 amino acids. CDR3 coding DNA: TGTGCCACCAGTGAGCCGGGACAGGGGATTATCAGCAATCAGCCCCAGCATTTT. This translates into CATSEPGQGIISNQPQHF.

The genes are TRBV10-1 and TRBJ2-5; TRBD2 might be the D (7 bases). Between the trimmed V and J ends, which lost 2 bases and 5 bases, there was a span of 18 bases. Germline V gene data show CDR1 as WNHNN and CDR2 as SYGVQD (reference sequence). The CDR3 extends over 16 amino acids. CDR3 DNA sequence: TGCGCCAGCAGTGAGGGTGCGGGGGCCCCCAGTGAGACCCAGTACTTC. Protein sequence: CASSEGAGAPSETQYF.

The chain's CDR3 is CASSDRLTGELFF. As DNA, the CDR3 is TGTGCCAGCAGTGACAGGCTCACCGGGGAGCTGTTTTTT. The J gene is TRBJ2-2, the V gene TRBV25-1; D gene ambiguous. V was pared by 3 bases and J by 4 bases, with 6 bases between. There are 13 residues in the CDR3. The germline gives CDR1 MGHDK, CDR2 SYGVNS.

The chain carries TRBV27 and TRBJ1-2, with D possibly being TRBD1 (6 bases). The V and J ends lost 6 bases and 4 bases respectively, with 21 bases between them. Looked up from germline, CDR1 is MNHEY and CDR2 is SMNVEV (reference sequence). CDR3 length: 16 amino acids. The CDR3 here is CASRPARDNRFYGYTF. The CDR3 DNA reads TGTGCCAGCAGACCCGCTCGGGACAATAGATTCTATGGCTACACCTTC.

V is TRBV5-6 and J is TRBJ1-6, with unresolved D. V was trimmed by 4 bases and J by 8 bases, leaving 7 bases between them. CDR1 is SGHDT and CDR2 is YYEEEE in the germline V gene. CDR3 size: 12 residues. The CDR3 protein is CASSITDSPLHF. As DNA, the CDR3 is TGTGCCAGCAGCATTACAGATTCACCCCTCCACTTT. Filled out from reference TRBV5-6 and TRBJ1-6, the complete variable domain reads DAGVTQSPTHLIKTRGQQVTLRCSPKSGHDTVSWYQQALGQGPQFIFQYYEEEERQRGNFPDRFSGHQFPNYSSELNVNALLLGDSALYLCASSITDSPLHFGNGTRLTVT.

This chain connects TRBV28 to TRBJ2-3, with TRBD2 matching 7 bases. The CDR3 extends over 16 amino acids. The germline V gene has CDR1 MDHEN and CDR2 SYDVKM. J was trimmed by 1 base and V by 3 bases; bases with no gene match: 7. In DNA, the CDR3 is TGTGCCAGCAGTTTTTCTGGCGGGAGAGGCACAGATACGCAGTATTTT. The encoded protein is CASSFSGGRGTDTQYF.